Listed below are T cell receptor beta chains from one sample, sequenced in a study of blood T cells in healthy people across ages. MiXCR, run by TCRdb on the 5' RACE reads, gives a single entry per CDR3 protein. Here the sample spans 1.8 million or so distinct CDR3 sequences, approximately 39% being singletons. Sequencing used blood. All receptors come from a human donor in good health. CDR3s include the opening cysteine and the closing phenylalanine or tryptophan. A D gene is named only where the DNA matches it firmly. Some rows mark clone size as missing; the rest say once, few, many or name a class of expanded clone.

TRBV2	once	TRBD1	TRBJ2-5	TGTACCAGCAACCCGACAGGGTTACCCCGGGCTCCCCGAGAGACCCAGTACTTC	CTSNPTGLPRAPRETQYF
TRBV6-5	once	TRBD2	TRBJ2-7	TGTGCCAGCAGTTACGGGGGGGTCAACGAGCAGTACTTC	CASSYGGVNEQYF
TRBV4-3	NA	TRBD1	TRBJ1-2	TGCGCCAGCAGCCAAGTCAGACAGGGGGTAGGTGGCTACACCTTC	CASSQVRQGVGGYTF
TRBV20-1	NA	NA	TRBJ1-5	TGCAGTGCTAGAGGGACGTTCAATCAGCCCCAGCATTTT	CSARGTFNQPQHF
TRBV2	NA	TRBD1	TRBJ2-2	TGTGCCAGCAGGCAACCTTCCGGGACAGTCACCGGGGAGCTGTTTTTT	CASRQPSGTVTGELFF
TRBV7-9	NA	TRBD1	TRBJ1-1	TGTGCCAGCGCTGGAGGACAGGCCCAATTCACTGAAGCTTTCTTT	CASAGGQAQFTEAFF
TRBV16	NA	TRBD1	TRBJ1-1	TGTGCCAGCAGCCCACCGGCAGGGGGCGGCACTGAAGCTTTCTTT	CASSPPAGGGTEAFF
TRBV5-1	NA	NA	TRBJ1-2	TGCGCCAGCAGCTTGGACCCGGACTATGGCTACACCTTC	CASSLDPDYGYTF
TRBV5-4	many	TRBD1	TRBJ2-1	TGTGCCAGCAGCTTTGACAGGGGGCGAAGCAATGAACAGTTCTTC	CASSFDRGRSNEQFF
TRBV12-3/TRBV12-4	once	TRBD2	TRBJ2-7	TGTGCCAGCAGTGCCTCGGCGGGACTACTCTACGAGCAGTACTTC	CASSASAGLLYEQYF
TRBV6-5	NA	TRBD1	TRBJ1-5	TGTGCCAGCAGTTCCCGGACAGGGGAGGGGATAGGTCAGCCCCAGCATTTT	CASSSRTGEGIGQPQHF
TRBV7-9	few	TRBD2	TRBJ2-3	TGTGCCAGCAGCTTAGGACAGTTGGGGTGGCTAGCGGACTACACAGATACGCAGTATTTT	CASSLGQLGWLADYTDTQYF
TRBV3-1	NA	TRBD1	TRBJ2-7	TGTGCCAGCAGCCAAGACCGGACAGGGGCCTACGAGCAGTACTTC	CASSQDRTGAYEQYF
TRBV5-1	NA	NA	TRBJ2-7	TGCGCCAGCAGGGGGGGGGCCGGGACAGAAAATTACGAGCAGTACTTC	CASRGGAGTENYEQYF
TRBV3-1	NA	TRBD2	TRBJ2-1	TGTGCCAGCAGCGAGTTATATACTAGCGGTCGAAACTCCTACAATGAGCAGTTCTTC	CASSELYTSGRNSYNEQFF
TRBV7-9	NA	NA	TRBJ1-2	TGTGCCAGCAGCCCTTCAGACAGATTGGGTGGCTACACCTTC	CASSPSDRLGGYTF
TRBV7-9	few	NA	TRBJ2-7	TGTACCAGCAGCTTAGCACAGCACTACGAGCAGTACTTC	CTSSLAQHYEQYF
TRBV11-1	NA	NA	TRBJ2-4	TGTGCCAGCTCTTTCCGTGGCCTGGGTACATCGGACATTCAGTACTTC	CASSFRGLGTSDIQYF
TRBV7-2	few	NA	TRBJ1-4	TGTGCCAGCAGCTTACGGGTACCCCGATGGGATGAAAAACTGTTTTTT	CASSLRVPRWDEKLFF
TRBV7-9	NA	TRBD1	TRBJ1-2	TGTGCCAGCAGCTCCTCGACAGGGCAAGCTAACTATGGCTACACCTTC	CASSSSTGQANYGYTF
TRBV4-2	few	TRBD2	TRBJ2-5	TGTGCCAGCAGCCAAGGGGCTAGCGGGGGAGAGACCCAGTACTTC	CASSQGASGGETQYF
TRBV7-8	NA	NA	TRBJ2-7	TGTGCCAGCAGCTTAGGGGGGCAGGGTTTCTACGAGCAGTACTTC	CASSLGGQGFYEQYF
TRBV25-1	few	TRBD1	TRBJ1-2	TGTGCCAGCAGTGAATATTTCGTGACAGGGCAAAAGGGCTACACCTTC	CASSEYFVTGQKGYTF
TRBV7-6	few	TRBD2	TRBJ2-3	TGTGCCAGCAGCTTAAGTTTTCCTAGCGGGGCATCCACAGATACGCAGTATTTT	CASSLSFPSGASTDTQYF
TRBV13	NA	NA	TRBJ2-7	TGTGCCAGCAGCTTATCGCGCTCCTACAATGAGCAGTACTTC	CASSLSRSYNEQYF
TRBV10-3	NA	NA	TRBJ1-2	TGTGCCATCAACGCTAACAAGGGCGGAGAGGGCTACACCTTC	CAINANKGGEGYTF
TRBV6-2/TRBV6-3	NA	NA	TRBJ2-7	TGTGCCAGCAGCCGAATGGGTATGGCTGGGGTCGAGCAGTACTTC	CASSRMGMAGVEQYF
TRBV4-3	NA	NA	TRBJ1-1	TGCGCCAGCAGCCAAGATGCGGAGATTAACACTGAAGCTTTCTTT	CASSQDAEINTEAFF
TRBV7-2	NA	NA	TRBJ1-2	TGTGCCAGCAGCTTAAACAGCCGGAGAGCCCCAAGCCCCTACACCTTC	CASSLNSRRAPSPYTF
TRBV6-5	NA	NA	TRBJ2-7	TGTGCCAGCAGACGCGCCAGGTCCTACGAGCAGTACTTC	CASRRARSYEQYF
TRBV28	NA	NA	TRBJ2-7	TGTGCCAGTCCCCCCGCCCAGGGAGGCATCAGCGAGCAGTACTTC	CASPPAQGGISEQYF
TRBV10-3	NA	TRBD1	TRBJ2-3	TGTGCCATCAGCCAGACAGGGGGCTCGACAGATACGCAGTATTTT	CAISQTGGSTDTQYF
TRBV5-1	few	TRBD1	TRBJ2-5	TGCGCCAGCAGCCCGACCGGGACAGGGGGCTGGGAGCAGTACTTC	CASSPTGTGGWEQYF
TRBV28	NA	NA	TRBJ1-1	TGTGCCAGCAGTTCCGGCGGGGGGGTGGCGAACACTGAAGCTTTCTTT	CASSSGGGVANTEAFF
TRBV29-1	few	NA	TRBJ2-4	TGCAGCGTTGAAGATTGCGCAGGGGGGGGTTTTATAAGGAGGTGCAAGCAGTACTTC	CSVEDCAGGGFIRRCKQYF
TRBV4-1	NA	NA	TRBJ2-1	TGCGCCAGCAGCCAAGATAGTCCCGGGTTTCATGAGCAGTTCTTC	CASSQDSPGFHEQFF
TRBV7-9	few	TRBD1	TRBJ1-5	TGTGCCAGCAGCCCGACAGGGTTCAATCAGCCCCAGCATTTT	CASSPTGFNQPQHF
TRBV10-3	NA	NA	TRBJ1-1	TGTGCCATCAGTGAGTCAGGGGACATCCAAGCTTTCTTT	CAISESGDIQAFF
TRBV12-3/TRBV12-4	NA	TRBD2	TRBJ2-7	TGTGCCAGCAGTTTCTCGACTAGCGGGGGGGCCGGCTACGAGCAGTACTTC	CASSFSTSGGAGYEQYF
TRBV7-2	once	TRBD1	TRBJ2-7	TGTGCCAGCAACGGGGACAGGGGACTCTCCTACGAGCAGTACTTC	CASNGDRGLSYEQYF
TRBV4-3	NA	NA	TRBJ1-2	TGCGCCAGCAGCCAAAGCAGATGGACTCCTGGAGGCTACACCTTC	CASSQSRWTPGGYTF
TRBV12-3/TRBV12-4	NA	TRBD1	TRBJ1-6	TGTGCCAGCAGCCCAACAGGGGGCCGTAATTCACCCCTCCACTTT	CASSPTGGRNSPLHF
TRBV2	few	NA	TRBJ1-1	TGTGCCAGCAGTGAAGGGCAGGGAGTTGCCACTGAAGCTTTCTTT	CASSEGQGVATEAFF
TRBV25-1	NA	NA	TRBJ2-5	TGTGCCAGCAGTGAATATTTTCCTCGGGCGGATCAAGAGACCCAGTACTTC	CASSEYFPRADQETQYF
TRBV28	NA	NA	TRBJ2-7	TGTGCCAGCAAAGCCAGGGGCCACGAGCAGTACTTC	CASKARGHEQYF
TRBV29-1	many	NA	TRBJ1-1	TGCAGCGTTGCACCGATCCCTGAAGCTTTCTTT	CSVAPIPEAFF
TRBV4-3	NA	NA	TRBJ2-7	TGCGCCTGCAGCCAAGACCGGGGGCCGTACGAGCAGTACTTC	CACSQDRGPYEQYF
TRBV20-1	NA	NA	TRBJ1-4	TGCAGTGCTACCGGGGTTGGGGGACTTAATGAAAAACTGTTTTTT	CSATGVGGLNEKLFF
TRBV10-3	NA	NA	TRBJ2-6	TGTGCCATCAGTGAAGGGACCTCTGGGGCCAACGTCCTGACTTTC	CAISEGTSGANVLTF
TRBV6-5	NA	TRBD2	TRBJ2-1	TGTGCCAGCAGTTATGGGACTAGCGGCTACGATGAGCAGTTCTTC	CASSYGTSGYDEQFF
TRBV9	few	TRBD1	TRBJ1-4	TGTGCCAGCAGCACACAGGACAGGGTTGAGGAAAAACTGTTTTTT	CASSTQDRVEEKLFF
TRBV6-5	NA	TRBD1	TRBJ1-1	TGTGCCAGCAGTTACTACCGGACAGGGAGATACACGAACACTGAAGCTTTCTTT	CASSYYRTGRYTNTEAFF
TRBV12-3/TRBV12-4	NA	NA	TRBJ2-7	TGTGCCAGCAGCTTACAGGGAAATGAGTACGAGCAGTACTTC	CASSLQGNEYEQYF
TRBV10-3	few	TRBD1	TRBJ1-5	TGTGCCATCGGGACAGTCAATCAGCCCCAGCATTTT	CAIGTVNQPQHF
TRBV29-1	NA	NA	TRBJ1-1	TGCAGCGTTGAACAACGACAGTCCATGAACACTGAAGCTTTCTTT	CSVEQRQSMNTEAFF
TRBV25-1	NA	NA	TRBJ1-2	TGTGCCAGCAGTGAATTTGGGGACACAATAAACTATGGCTGCACCTTC	CASSEFGDTINYGCTF
TRBV15	NA	NA	TRBJ2-5	TGTGCCACCAGCAGAGCTCCAGGGGAGACCCAGTACTTC	CATSRAPGETQYF
TRBV5-6	NA	NA	TRBJ2-1	TGTGCCAGCAGCTTCCCGAACAATGAGCAGTTCTTC	CASSFPNNEQFF
TRBV7-2	NA	NA	TRBJ2-5	TGTGCCAGCAGCCTTTCTAGATCCCAAGAGACCCGGTACTTC	CASSLSRSQETRYF
TRBV5-1	NA	NA	TRBJ2-7	TGCGCCAGCAGCCGACAGCTGGACAGCCTTTTCTACGAGCAGTACTTC	CASSRQLDSLFYEQYF